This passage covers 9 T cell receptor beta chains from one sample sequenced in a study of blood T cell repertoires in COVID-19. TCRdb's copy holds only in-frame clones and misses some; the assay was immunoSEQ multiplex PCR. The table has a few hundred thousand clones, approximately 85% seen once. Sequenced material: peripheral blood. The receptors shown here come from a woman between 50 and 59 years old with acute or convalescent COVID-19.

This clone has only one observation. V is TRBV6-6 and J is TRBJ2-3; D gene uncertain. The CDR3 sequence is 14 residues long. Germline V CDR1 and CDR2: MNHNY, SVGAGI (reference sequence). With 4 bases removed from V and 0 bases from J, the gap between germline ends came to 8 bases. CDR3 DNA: TGTGCCAGCAGTTGGGCCAGGAGCACAGATACGCAGTATTTT. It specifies CASSWARSTDTQYF.

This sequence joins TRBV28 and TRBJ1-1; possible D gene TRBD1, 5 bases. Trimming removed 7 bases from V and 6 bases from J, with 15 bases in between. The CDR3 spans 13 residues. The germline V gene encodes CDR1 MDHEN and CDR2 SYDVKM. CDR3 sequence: CASTVRGRPEAFF. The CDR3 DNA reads TGTGCCAGCACCGTTCGGGGGAGGCCTGAAGCTTTCTTT.

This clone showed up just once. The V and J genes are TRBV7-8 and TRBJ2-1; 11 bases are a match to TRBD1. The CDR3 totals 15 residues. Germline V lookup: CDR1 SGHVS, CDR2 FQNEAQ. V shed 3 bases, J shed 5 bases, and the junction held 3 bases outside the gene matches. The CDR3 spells CASSLGDRGNNEQFF. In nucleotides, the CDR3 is TGTGCCAGCAGCTTGGGGGACAGGGGGAACAATGAGCAGTTCTTC.

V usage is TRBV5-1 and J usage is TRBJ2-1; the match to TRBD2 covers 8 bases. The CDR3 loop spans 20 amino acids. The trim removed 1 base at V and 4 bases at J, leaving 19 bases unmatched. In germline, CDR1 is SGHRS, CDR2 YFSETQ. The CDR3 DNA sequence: TGCGCCAGCAGCTTGAGTAAGGAGCGGGAGCGGCCCACAGGATACAATGAGCAGTTCTTC. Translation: CASSLSKERERPTGYNEQFF.

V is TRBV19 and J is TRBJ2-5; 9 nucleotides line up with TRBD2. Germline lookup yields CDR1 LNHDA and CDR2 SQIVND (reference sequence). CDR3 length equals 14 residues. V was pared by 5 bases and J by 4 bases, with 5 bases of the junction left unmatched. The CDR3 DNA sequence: TGTGCCAGTAGTCCTAGCGGGATGGCAGAGACCCAGTACTTC. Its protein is CASSPSGMAETQYF.

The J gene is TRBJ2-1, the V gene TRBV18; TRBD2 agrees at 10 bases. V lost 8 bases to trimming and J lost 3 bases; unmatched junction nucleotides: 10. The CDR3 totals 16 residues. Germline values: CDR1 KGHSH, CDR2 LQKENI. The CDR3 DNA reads TGTGCCAGCGTGACGCCTAGCGGGAGAGACTACAATGAGCAGTTCTTC. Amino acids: CASVTPSGRDYNEQFF.

As DNA, the CDR3 is TGCGCCAGCAGCTTTGGCGGGATGCTCACAGATACGCAGTATTTT. Protein: CASSFGGMLTDTQYF. This sequence joins TRBV5-1 and TRBJ2-3; D is possibly TRBD2 (6 bases). The CDR3 sequence is 15 residues long. Trimming took 2 bases from V and 2 from J, leaving 12 bases between them. Germline values: CDR1 SGHRS, CDR2 YFSETQ.

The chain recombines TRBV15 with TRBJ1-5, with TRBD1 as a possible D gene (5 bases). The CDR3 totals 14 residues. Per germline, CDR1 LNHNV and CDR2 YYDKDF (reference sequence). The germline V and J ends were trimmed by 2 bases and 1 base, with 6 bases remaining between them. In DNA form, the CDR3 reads TGTGCCACCAGCAGAAGACAGAGCAATCAGCCCCAGCATTTT. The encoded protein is CATSRRQSNQPQHF.

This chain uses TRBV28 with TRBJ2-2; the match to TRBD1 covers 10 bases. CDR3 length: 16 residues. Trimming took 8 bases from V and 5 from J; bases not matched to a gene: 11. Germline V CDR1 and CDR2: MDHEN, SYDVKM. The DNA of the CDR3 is TGTGCCAGCGAGGGATCCGGGACAGGGGAAACCGGGGAGCTGTTTTTT. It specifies CASEGSGTGETGELFF.